This TCR beta chain comes out of a study of T cells in Graves' hyperthyroidism and ophthalmopathy. Study as a whole: Initial diagnosis, before any treatment, was when peripheral blood was collected. The study, taken as a whole, reports: It was a median about 7.1 months before onset that the model predicted ophthalmopathy. Ophthalmopathy could be told apart from stable hyperthyroidism with a 13 V-J model.

Ophthalmopathy cases scored 3 or more on the Clinical Activity Score and 4 or more on NOSPECS grade, with duration below 3 months. It was RNA transcripts that yielded the amplified TCR beta CDR3 regions. First-round RT-PCR with HTBI primers amplified the TCR CDR3 region. TCRdb recomputed calls from the multiplex PCR reads with MiXCR, one row per CDR3 protein. The repertoire holds about 460,000 distinct CDR3 sequences, with roughly 23% as singletons. Germline CDR1 reads MNHEY; CDR2 reads SVGEGT. The CDR3 runs to 13 residues. Trimming removed 7 bases from V and 9 bases from J; junction bases left unmatched: 3. This clonotype appeared a few times. Its specificity is not known.

This receptor was identified in a woman between 65 and 79 years old with Graves' ophthalmopathy. The chain is built from TRBV6-2 or TRBV6-3 and TRBJ2-1; TRBD2 matches 13 bases. Input material: blood. The DNA for the CDR3 is TGTGCCAGCATCAGGACTAGCGGGAGTGAGCAGTTCTTC. Encoded protein: CASIRTSGSEQFF.